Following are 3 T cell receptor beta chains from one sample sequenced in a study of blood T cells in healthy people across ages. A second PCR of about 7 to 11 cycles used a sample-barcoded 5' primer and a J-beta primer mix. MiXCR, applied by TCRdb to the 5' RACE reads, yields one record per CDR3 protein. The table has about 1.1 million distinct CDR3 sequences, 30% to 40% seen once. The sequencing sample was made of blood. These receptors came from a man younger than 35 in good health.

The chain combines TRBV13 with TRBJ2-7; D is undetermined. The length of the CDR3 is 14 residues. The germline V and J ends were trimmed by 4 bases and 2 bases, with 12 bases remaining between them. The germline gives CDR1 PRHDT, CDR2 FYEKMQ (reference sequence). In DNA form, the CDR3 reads TGTGCCAGCAGCTCGTCTTGGTTGGCCTACGAGCAGTACTTC. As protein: CASSSSWLAYEQYF. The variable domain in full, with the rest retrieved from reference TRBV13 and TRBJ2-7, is AAGVIQSPRHLIKEKRETATLKCYPIPRHDTVYWYQQGPGQDPQFLISFYEKMQSDKGSIPDRFSAQQFSDYHSELNMSSLELGDSALYFCASSSSWLAYEQYFGPGTRLTVT.

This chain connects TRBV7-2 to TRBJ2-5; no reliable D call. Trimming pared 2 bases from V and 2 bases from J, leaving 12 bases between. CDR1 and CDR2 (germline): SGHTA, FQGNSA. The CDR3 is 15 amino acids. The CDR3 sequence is CASSLSDLYQETQYF. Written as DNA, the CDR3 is TGTGCCAGCAGCTTAAGTGACCTGTATCAAGAGACCCAGTACTTC.

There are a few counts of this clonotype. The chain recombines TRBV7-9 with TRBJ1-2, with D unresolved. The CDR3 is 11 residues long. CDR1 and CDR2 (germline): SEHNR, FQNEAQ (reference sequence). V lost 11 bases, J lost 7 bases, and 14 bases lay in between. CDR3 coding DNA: TGTGCCCAGCGTGGCGGGTTTGGCTACACCTTC. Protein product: CAQRGGFGYTF.